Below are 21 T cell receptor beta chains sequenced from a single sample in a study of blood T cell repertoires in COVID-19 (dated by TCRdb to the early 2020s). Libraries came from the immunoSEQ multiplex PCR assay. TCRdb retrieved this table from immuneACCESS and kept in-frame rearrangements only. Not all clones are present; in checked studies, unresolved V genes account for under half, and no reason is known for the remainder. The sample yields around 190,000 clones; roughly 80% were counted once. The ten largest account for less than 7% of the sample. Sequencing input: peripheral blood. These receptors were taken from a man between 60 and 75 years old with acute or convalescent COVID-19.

The CDR3 coding sequence is TGTGCCAGCAGTGATACCGGGCCCCAGCGGAAAGATACGCAGTATTTT. This gives the protein CASSDTGPQRKDTQYF. The chain is built from TRBV25-1 and TRBJ2-3; maybe TRBD2 (5 bases). Germline CDR1 and CDR2: MGHDK and SYGVNS. The CDR3 covers 16 residues. Trimming left V 3 bases short and J 5 bases short, with 18 bases between.

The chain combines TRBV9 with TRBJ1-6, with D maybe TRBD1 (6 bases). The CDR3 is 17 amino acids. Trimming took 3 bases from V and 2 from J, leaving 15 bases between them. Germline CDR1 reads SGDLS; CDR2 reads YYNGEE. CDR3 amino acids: CASSGARGATYNSPLHF. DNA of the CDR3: TGTGCCAGCAGCGGGGCCCGGGGGGCGACCTATAATTCACCCCTCCACTTT.

The chain's CDR3 is CASSLNSDTQYF. The CDR3 nucleotides read TGTGCCAGCAGCTTAAACTCAGATACGCAGTATTTT. The chain uses TRBV7-9 and TRBJ2-3; D is uncertain. The germline V gene encodes CDR1 SEHNR and CDR2 FQNEAQ (reference sequence). Deletions cut 2 bases from V and 4 bases from J, with 4 bases between. The length of the CDR3 is 12 residues.

This CDR3 is CASSTPGQGNTGELFF. Written as DNA, the CDR3 is TGTGCCAGCAGTACCCCGGGACAGGGAAACACCGGGGAGCTGTTTTTT. The V call is TRBV6-6, the J call TRBJ2-2; 9 nucleotides agree with TRBD1. The V gene end was trimmed by 5 bases and the J gene end by 2 bases; junction bases not matched to a gene: 6. Germline V gene lookup returns CDR1 MNHNY and CDR2 SVGAGI (reference sequence). This CDR3 comprises 16 residues.

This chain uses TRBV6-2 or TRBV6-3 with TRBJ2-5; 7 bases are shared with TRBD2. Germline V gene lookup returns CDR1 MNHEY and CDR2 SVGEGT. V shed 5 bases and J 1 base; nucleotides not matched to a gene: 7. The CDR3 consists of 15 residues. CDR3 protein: CASSPYSSGQETQYF. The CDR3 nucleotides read TGTGCCAGCAGTCCCTACTCTAGCGGCCAAGAGACCCAGTACTTC.

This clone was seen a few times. The CDR3 loop is CATSRGRNNEKLFF. As DNA, the CDR3 is TGTGCCACCAGCAGAGGGCGGAATAATGAAAAACTGTTTTTT. The V call is TRBV15, the J call TRBJ1-4; D uncertain. The germline gives CDR1 LNHNV, CDR2 YYDKDF (reference sequence). The ends were cut back, 1 base at V and 4 bases at J, with 7 bases in the middle. The CDR3 is made up of 14 amino acids.

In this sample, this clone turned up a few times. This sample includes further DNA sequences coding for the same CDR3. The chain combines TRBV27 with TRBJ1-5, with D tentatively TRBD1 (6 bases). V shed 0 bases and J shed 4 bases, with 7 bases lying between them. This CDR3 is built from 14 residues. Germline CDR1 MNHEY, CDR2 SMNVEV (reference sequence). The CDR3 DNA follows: TGTGCCAGCAGTTTATCTAGGGGGAATCAGCCCCAGCATTTT. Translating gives CASSLSRGNQPQHF.

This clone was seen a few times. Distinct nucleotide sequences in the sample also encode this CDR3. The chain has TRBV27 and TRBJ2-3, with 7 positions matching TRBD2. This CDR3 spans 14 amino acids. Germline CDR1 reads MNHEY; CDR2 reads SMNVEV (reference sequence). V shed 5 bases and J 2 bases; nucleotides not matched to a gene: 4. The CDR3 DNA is TGTGCCAGCAGTCAAGCGGGGCCCACAGATACGCAGTATTTT. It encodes CASSQAGPTDTQYF.

This chain's CDR3 is CASSLAGTNPYGGELFF. CDR3 DNA sequence: TGTGCCAGCAGTCTCGCCGGGACTAACCCCTATGGCGGGGAGCTGTTTTTT. This chain connects TRBV27 to TRBJ2-2; 7 bases fit TRBD2. J was trimmed by 7 bases and V by 5 bases; bases with no gene match: 16. This CDR3 region has 17 residues. Germline lookup yields CDR1 MNHEY and CDR2 SMNVEV (reference sequence).

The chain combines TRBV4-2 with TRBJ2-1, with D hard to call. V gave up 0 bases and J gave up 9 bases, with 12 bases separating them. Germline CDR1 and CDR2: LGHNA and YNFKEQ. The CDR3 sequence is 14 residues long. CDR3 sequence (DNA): TGTGCCAGCAGCCAAGATCGGTCTAGGATTGAGCAGTTCTTC. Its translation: CASSQDRSRIEQFF.

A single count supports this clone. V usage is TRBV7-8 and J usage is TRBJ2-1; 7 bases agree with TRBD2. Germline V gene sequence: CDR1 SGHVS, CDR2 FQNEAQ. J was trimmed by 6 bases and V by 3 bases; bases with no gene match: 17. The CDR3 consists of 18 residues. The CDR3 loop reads CASSFMRPRTRVSNEQFF. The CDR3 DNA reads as TGTGCCAGCAGCTTCATGCGGCCCCGGACTAGGGTGAGCAATGAGCAGTTCTTC.

The CDR3 DNA is TGTGCCAGCAGTTTGGCACCCTCTCTTTACTATGGCTACACCTTC. This gives the protein CASSLAPSLYYGYTF. V usage is TRBV6-5 and J usage is TRBJ1-2; unclear D gene. The V gene lost 4 bases and the J gene lost 3 bases, with 15 bases spanning the gap. Germline CDR1 reads MNHEY; CDR2 reads SVGAGI. The CDR3 totals 15 residues.

CDR3 residues: CASSYGRRGSNQPQHF. In DNA, the CDR3 is TGTGCCAGCAGTTACGGGAGGCGGGGAAGCAATCAGCCCCAGCATTTT. The chain recombines TRBV6-7 with TRBJ1-5, with D unclear. TRBV6-7 is an open reading frame whose function is uncertain. V dropped 2 bases and J dropped 1 base, with 12 bases sitting between them. The CDR3 sequence is 16 residues long.

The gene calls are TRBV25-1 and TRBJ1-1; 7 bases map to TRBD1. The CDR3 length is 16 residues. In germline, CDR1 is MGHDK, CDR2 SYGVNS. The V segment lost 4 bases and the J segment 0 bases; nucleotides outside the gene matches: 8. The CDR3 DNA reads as TGTGCCAGCAGTGTCGGACAGGCGACAATGAACACTGAAGCTTTCTTT. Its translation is CASSVGQATMNTEAFF.

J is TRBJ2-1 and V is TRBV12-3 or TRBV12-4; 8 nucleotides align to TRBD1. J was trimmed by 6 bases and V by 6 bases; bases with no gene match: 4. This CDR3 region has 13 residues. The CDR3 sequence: CASRQGASNEQFF. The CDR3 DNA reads TGTGCCAGCAGGCAGGGGGCGTCCAATGAGCAGTTCTTC.

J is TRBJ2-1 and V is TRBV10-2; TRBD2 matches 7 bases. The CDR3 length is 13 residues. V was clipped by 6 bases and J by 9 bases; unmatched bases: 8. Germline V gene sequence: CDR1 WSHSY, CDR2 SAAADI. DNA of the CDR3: TGCGCCAGCAGCCTGGGGCTAGCGGCTGAGCAGTTCTTC. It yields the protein CASSLGLAAEQFF.

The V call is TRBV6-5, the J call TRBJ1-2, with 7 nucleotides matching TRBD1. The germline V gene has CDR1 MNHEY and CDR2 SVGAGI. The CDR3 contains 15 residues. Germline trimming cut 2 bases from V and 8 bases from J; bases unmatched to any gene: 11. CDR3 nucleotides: TGTGCCAGCAGTTACAGAGGGACAGCTGTGGGAGGCTACACCTTC. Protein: CASSYRGTAVGGYTF.

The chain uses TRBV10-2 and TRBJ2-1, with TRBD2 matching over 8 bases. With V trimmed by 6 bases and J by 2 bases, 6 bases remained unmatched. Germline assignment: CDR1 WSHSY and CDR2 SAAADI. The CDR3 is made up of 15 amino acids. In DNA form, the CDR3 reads TGCGCCAGCAGAGTAAGCGGGAGCCCCTACAATGAGCAGTTCTTC. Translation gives CASRVSGSPYNEQFF.

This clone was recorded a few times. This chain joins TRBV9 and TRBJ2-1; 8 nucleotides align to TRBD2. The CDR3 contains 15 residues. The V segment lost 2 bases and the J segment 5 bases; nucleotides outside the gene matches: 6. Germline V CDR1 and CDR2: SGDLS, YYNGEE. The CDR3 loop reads CASSVSGSGNNEQFF. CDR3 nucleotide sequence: TGTGCCAGCAGCGTCAGCGGGAGCGGGAACAATGAGCAGTTCTTC.

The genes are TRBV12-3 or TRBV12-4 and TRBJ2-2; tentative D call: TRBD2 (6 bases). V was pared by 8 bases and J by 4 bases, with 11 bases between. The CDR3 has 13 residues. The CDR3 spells CASRERSTGELFF. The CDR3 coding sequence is TGTGCCAGCCGGGAGCGGTCCACCGGGGAGCTGTTTTTT.

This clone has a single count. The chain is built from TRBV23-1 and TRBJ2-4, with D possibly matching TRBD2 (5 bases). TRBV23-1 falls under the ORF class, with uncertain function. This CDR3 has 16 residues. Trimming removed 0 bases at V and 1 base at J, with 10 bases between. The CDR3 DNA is TGCGCCAGCAGTCAATCGCTACGGGGTGCCAAAAACATTCAGTACTTC. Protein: CASSQSLRGAKNIQYF.